This section outlines one T cell receptor (beta chain) sequence together with its context. The antigen is undetermined. These data come from a study of cytotoxic CD8 clonotypes in ibrutinib-treated CLL. Study at large: By median roughly 69 months, about 12 had progressed and about 15 stayed remitted; responses had been 2 complete and about 25 partial.

Profiled with immunoSEQ multiplex PCR; TCRdb holds only in-frame clones, not every one. The sample shows fewer than 400,000 clones, 67% of them seen only once. Study-level findings and limits: Clonotypes that were public were uncommon, and they contracted or stayed stable on treatment. Clonality climbed at ibrutinib response, then dropped toward baseline at progression.

TCR beta libraries used around 1.8 micrograms of DNA from cryopreserved PBMCs. The germline CDR1 and CDR2 sequences are SGHRS and YFSETQ. The V segment lost 4 bases and the J segment 6 bases; nucleotides outside the gene matches: 9. The CDR3 is made up of 15 amino acids. The chain combines TRBV5-1 with TRBJ2-1; TRBD1 aligns across 8 bases. The sequencing used PBMCs, collected after 36 months of ibrutinib treatment. The clonotype was recovered from a human donor with chronic lymphocytic leukemia. CDR3 in amino acids: CASSPRQGLPNEQFF. DNA of the CDR3: TGCGCCAGCAGCCCCCGACAGGGGTTACCCAATGAGCAGTTCTTC. Drawing the rest from reference TRBV5-1 and TRBJ2-1, the complete variable domain is KAGVTQTPRYLIKTRGQQVTLSCSPISGHRSVSWYQQTPGQGLQFLFEYFSETQRNKGNFPGRFSGRQFSNSRSEMNVSTLELGDSALYLCASSPRQGLPNEQFFGPGTRLTVL.